These 10 T cell receptor beta chains share one sample of origin, sequenced in a study of cytomegalovirus exposure and HLA in healthy donors. The PCR employed 60 Vbeta primers together with 13 Jbeta primers. Profiling relied on immunoSEQ multiplex PCR, and the TCRdb table lists in-frame clones only, not all of them. Found here are fewer than 200,000 clones, about 65% of them singletons; the top ten hold 2.5% to 3%. The material sequenced was PBMCs. The receptors stem from a woman aged 25 to 39 in good health and CMV-seronegative.

This rearrangement joins TRBV10-3 to TRBJ2-7; 7 nucleotides agree with TRBD1. Germline V gene sequence: CDR1 ENHRY, CDR2 SYGVKD. This CDR3 comprises 15 residues. Unmatched junction bases numbered 5, after V lost 3 bases and J lost 0 bases. The CDR3 region is CAISEVAGGSYEQYF. The CDR3 DNA reads TGTGCCATCAGTGAAGTGGCAGGGGGCTCCTACGAGCAGTACTTC.

This chain connects TRBV6-5 to TRBJ2-5; the D is unclear. Germline V lookup: CDR1 MNHEY, CDR2 SVGAGI. CDR3 length: 10 amino acids. Trimming removed 10 bases at V and 5 bases at J, with 8 bases between. The CDR3 DNA reads TGTGCCACCCTTCGTGAGACCCAGTACTTC. This gives the protein CATLRETQYF.

V is TRBV10-1 and J is TRBJ2-7; D is unresolved. CDR3 length: 12 residues. Trimming took 3 bases from V and 7 from J, leaving 10 bases between them. Germline CDR1 and CDR2: WNHNN and SYGVQD (reference sequence). DNA for the CDR3: TGCGCCAGCAGTGACCCGGTAAGTGAGCAGTACTTC. Its protein product is CASSDPVSEQYF.

The chain employs TRBV27 and TRBJ2-7, with 10 positions matching TRBD1. Per germline, CDR1 MNHEY and CDR2 SMNVEV (reference sequence). Trimming at V came to 5 bases and at J to 3 bases, leaving 10 bases not matched to a gene. This CDR3 has 16 amino acids. CDR3 nucleotide sequence: TGTGCCAGCAGTAACGCCCCCGGGACAGGGGACTACGAGCAGTACTTC. It is translated as CASSNAPGTGDYEQYF.

This chain uses TRBV4-1 with TRBJ1-5; a possible D gene is TRBD1 (5 bases). There are 15 residues in the CDR3. Germline V gene data show CDR1 as MGHRA and CDR2 as YSYEKL. Trimming pared 1 base from V and 6 bases from J, leaving 13 bases between. The chain's CDR3 is CASSQAAGVPQPQHF. DNA of the CDR3: TGCGCCAGCAGCCAAGCCGCGGGGGTCCCTCAGCCCCAGCATTTT.

The rearrangement uses TRBV5-1 and TRBJ1-1; D might be TRBD1 (6 bases). Germline lookup yields CDR1 SGHRS and CDR2 YFSETQ. Trimming left V 2 bases short and J 4 bases short, with 15 bases between. The CDR3 extends over 15 amino acids. CDR3 sequence: CASSFGGGGSTEAFF. As DNA, the CDR3 is TGCGCCAGCAGCTTCGGTGGGGGCGGGAGCACTGAAGCTTTCTTT.

J is TRBJ1-5 and V is TRBV15; 8 bases fit TRBD1. Looked up from germline, CDR1 is LNHNV and CDR2 is YYDKDF (reference sequence). J was trimmed by 9 bases and V by 0 bases; bases with no gene match: 7. CDR3 length equals 15 residues. The CDR3, as DNA: TGTGCCACCAGCAGAGATGGAGGGACAGGACGGCCCCAGCATTTT. This translates into CATSRDGGTGRPQHF.

The rearrangement uses TRBV19 and TRBJ2-7; 7 bases line up with TRBD1. V shed 3 bases, J shed 3 bases, and the junction held 5 bases outside the gene matches. The CDR3 is 14 amino acids. Looked up from germline, CDR1 is LNHDA and CDR2 is SQIVND (reference sequence). CDR3 coding DNA: TGTGCCAGTAGTATTGGACAGGCACACTACGAGCAGTACTTC. Translation gives CASSIGQAHYEQYF. Complete variable domain (other parts from reference TRBV19 and TRBJ2-7): DGGITQSPKYLFRKEGQNVTLSCEQNLNHDAMYWYRQDPGQGLRLIYYSQIVNDFQKGDIAEGYSVSREKKESFPLTVTSAQKNPTAFYLCASSIGQAHYEQYFGPGTRLTVT.

The chain has TRBV5-6 and TRBJ2-1, with D possibly matching TRBD2 (6 bases). Trimming removed 1 base at V and 9 bases at J, with 14 bases between. Looked up from germline, CDR1 is SGHDT and CDR2 is YYEEEE. The CDR3 sequence is 14 residues long. The chain's CDR3 is CASSLRRLGGEQFF. CDR3 nucleotides: TGTGCCAGCAGCTTGAGGAGGCTGGGGGGTGAGCAGTTCTTC.

V usage is TRBV7-8 and J usage is TRBJ2-7; 9 bases match TRBD2. CDR1 SGHVS and CDR2 FQNEAQ come from the germline V gene. Trimming took 3 bases from V and 2 from J; bases not matched to a gene: 8. CDR3 length: 16 amino acids. In DNA form, the CDR3 reads TGTGCCAGCAGCTTGGGGGCGGGAGGGGGGACCTACGAGCAGTACTTC. It specifies CASSLGAGGGTYEQYF.